This T cell receptor beta chain was identified in a study of vaccination effects on CD4 cells after COVID-19 (dated 2022 in TCRdb). General notes on the study: Post-vaccine samples across the study were collected a median of 72 days after the second dose, with a range of 14 to 241. The full study included roughly 10 COVID-19 convalescent patients and a few SARS-CoV-2-naive healthy vaccine recipients. Cultures from other donors in the study were sequenced with the Oncomine TCR Beta short-read assay on an Illumina iSeq 100. SARS-CoV-2 spike-specific CD4+ TCR repertoires were compared before and after mRNA vaccination in COVID-19 convalescent patients and in infection-naive vaccine recipients. Paper-wide results and their limitations: In healthy vaccine recipients, vaccine-induced clones were almost all SARS-CoV-2 mono-reactive, with only 1 of 255 cross-reactive with common cold coronaviruses. Marked clonal contraction was observed in both infection-induced and vaccine-induced clones at late post-vaccination timepoints, consistent with waning T cell responses. The study was limited by a small number of convalescent patients, and early post-infection timepoints were lacking.

To identify antigen-specific CD4+ T cell clonotypes by their expansion, the ViraFEST assay first stimulated PBMC with viral peptide pools and then applied TCR sequencing. After 10 to 11 days of culture, CD4+ T cells were isolated with the EasySep CD4+ T cell isolation kit. Two doses of either the BNT162b2 or the mRNA-1273 mRNA SARS-CoV-2 vaccine were administered to participants. The absence of prior SARS-CoV-2 infection in healthy vaccine recipients was confirmed by negative nucleocapsid antibodies before and after vaccination. Each well held more than 1.5 million PBMC cultured in IMDM containing roughly 4.9% human AB serum, 9.5 to 10 IU/ml IL-2 and gentamicin, along with approximately 10 ug/ml peptides. Half of the culture medium was replaced with fresh IL-2-containing medium on days 3 and 7. Each peptide stimulation condition was cultured in triplicate wells unless otherwise noted. PBMC were separated from whole blood using Ficoll-Paque Plus gradient centrifugation and were then either cryopreserved at -140C or used fresh. The spike proteins of SARS-CoV-2 and of the common cold coronaviruses HCoV-NL63, HCoV-OC43 and HCoV-229E were spanned by overlapping peptide pools. The QIAamp micro DNA kit was used to extract genomic DNA from the cultured CD4+ T cells.

Library construction relied on the immunoSEQ multiplex PCR assay. DNA from the cultured and isolated CD4+ T cells underwent TCR beta CDR3 sequencing. Per the source publication's procedure: Non-productive TCR sequences were discarded, and reads were trimmed to the CDR3 region, with only CDR3s of 7 or more amino acids retained. The MANAFEST web app was used to identify antigen-specific clonotypes by comparing expansion in peptide wells with expansion in reference cultures. To be called positive, a clone needed expansion at FDR<0.05 compared with the reference and with all other wells, an odds ratio greater than 5, and a frequency greater than 0.1% in two replicate wells. Clonotypes significantly expanded in SARS-CoV-2 spike wells and in at least one common cold coronavirus spike condition were defined as cross-reactive. Using the stringdist R package, CDR3 similarity was measured by Levenshtein distance, and unrooted trees were constructed with ape in R 3.6.1. TCRdb stores this immuneACCESS table with in-frame sequences only. Part of the clones is absent; in the studies checked, under half of the shortfall reflects unresolved V genes, and no reason is known for the rest. For V, J and clone size, that table is used; D and trimming come from the DNA. Across this sample there are about 59,000 clones, with roughly 80% seen only once. The ten largest clones represent roughly 2% of the sample.

For this clone: Its antigen is still unknown. Base qualities are not recorded, but no much larger clone differs from it by a single base.

Based on the germline V gene (reference sequence), the CDR1 and CDR2 sequences are LNHDA and SQIVND. The CDR3 spans 13 residues, from the cysteine through the phenylalanine. The DNA shown is the 39-base CDR3, in frame from base 1. Trimming takes 1 base from V and 0 bases from J, and the germline ends sit 1 base apart. Here the sequenced sample was CD4+ T cells from PBMCs cultured with HCoV-OC43 spike peptides, taken after COVID-19 vaccination. This sample's cell subset or site label indicates: HCoV-OC43 spike overlapping peptide pool stimulation. The chain is assembled from TRBV19 and TRBJ1-3, with the D gene uncertain. This clonotype originated in a human donor who received a COVID-19 vaccine. Read as DNA, the sequence is TGTGCCAGTAGTATAGCCTCTGGAAACACCATATATTTT. Its translation reads: CASSIASGNTIYF. Supplemented by the reference TRBV19 and TRBJ1-3 proteins around the CDR3, the complete variable domain is DGGITQSPKYLFRKEGQNVTLSCEQNLNHDAMYWYRQDPGQGLRLIYYSQIVNDFQKGDIAEGYSVSREKKESFPLTVTSAQKNPTAFYLCASSIASGNTIYFGEGSWLTVV.